This entry is about one T cell receptor beta chain. Its cognate antigen has yet to be identified. No qualities accompany the bases; no much larger clone lies one base away. The source of the sample is a study of shared clonotypes between healthy human individuals (dated by TCRdb to 2018 to 2021). Study-level background: A couple of women and a few men aged 18 to 49 years were included in the cohort. For each donor, CD4 naive and CD4 memory were each given three plates, CD8 naive was given two plates, and CD8 memory was given one plate. Different laboratories and diverse techniques were used to prepare libraries and sequence TCR repertoires, to increase sequencing depth and limit assay-specific biases. Blood TCR repertoires of five healthy adults were deeply sequenced to estimate repertoire size and the extent of clonotype sharing between individuals. Leukapheresis yielded between about 0.8 and 8.9 billion PBMCs per donor.

Using the deep immunoSEQ assay, multiplex PCR amplified TCR CDR3 regions from genomic DNA. Extracted genomic DNA from each cell subset was distributed evenly across all wells of several immunoSEQ 96-well plates, and each plate was treated as a replicate. For sorted subsets, each replicate PCR was loaded with approximately 200 ng genomic DNA, equivalent to about 30,000 T cell genomes. The purified libraries were quantified using a Qubit 3.0 fluorometer, sized with a Bioanalyzer 2100, and then quantified again using the KAPA Library Quantification kit. Each immunoSEQ 96-well plate was sequenced on its own single-read 150-cycle Illumina NextSeq 550 flow cell. The published analysis was carried out like this. Because only junctional sequences without quality scores were contained in the immunoSEQ output, filtering matching that applied to full-length reads could not be performed. To assign V/J genes and CDR3, sequences were annotated using PyIR, a Python wrapper for IgBLAST v1.9, with IMGT germline references. Any read was removed if the V/J assignment was weak (E-value above 1e-6), the CDR3 was missing, or the read contained stop codons, out-of-frame junctions, or ambiguous translated residues. A V3J clonotype was defined by an identical inferred V gene, J gene, and CDR3 amino acid sequence. The percentage overlap between two repertoires was calculated by dividing the number of shared unique clonotypes by the size of the smaller repertoire. RTK rarefaction, the Chao1 estimator, and Recon v2.1 estimates of unobserved clonotypes were used to assess repertoire richness. Generation probabilities were computed with OLGA for all TCRbeta clonotypes obtained by the gDNA method from four donors. TCRdb re-hosts the immuneACCESS table, in-frame sequences only. Its copies lack some clones; in the studies checked, an unresolved V gene accounts for under half of them, and the cause for the rest is not known. Clone size and the V and J calls come from that table; the DNA yielded D and trimming. The sample yields approximately 530,000 clones; 95% to 97% were counted once. In total, the top ten clones hold about 0.06% of the sample.

Study-level results and caveats: Naive subsets generally had larger estimated clonotype richness than memory subsets. Incomplete sequencing was indicated by rarefaction of sorted-subset datasets, despite the large sequencing depth. Pairwise subsampling indicated that sequencing depth was expected to affect the degree of clonotype sharing among donors. Because the study included only a small number of donors, the genetic and exposure-history diversity represented was limited. Only blood was sampled, and tissue TCR repertoires likely differ from those in blood. Compared with non-shared clonotypes, the clonotypes found in all four sorted-subset donors had higher generation probabilities. When a few donors were compared, the shared fraction of clonotypes was around 5% for naive CD4, less than 4% for naive CD8, 2.3% for memory CD4, and 0.4% for memory CD8.

The CDR3 has 16 amino acids, counting the end cysteine and phenylalanine. Of the read, only the CDR3 DNA is kept; its 48 bases are in frame from base 1. Per the germline V gene, SGHDN is the CDR1 and FVKESK is the CDR2. V loses 4 bases, J loses 3 bases, and the germline ends lie 17 bases apart. Donors were healthy HIV-negative adults with no recently reported acute infections or vaccinations. Every donor was a Caucasian adult residing in Nashville, Tennessee, USA. CD4+ T cells were enriched through magnetic negative selection, after which naive cells were positively selected on CD45RA and the remaining negative fraction served as the memory subset. Blood was obtained by leukapheresis, after which PBMCs were separated by Ficoll-Histopaque density gradient centrifugation and cryopreserved in liquid nitrogen vapor phase. Analytical flow cytometry was used to check the purity and quantity of every magnetically sorted T cell population. From each sorted fraction, genomic DNA was isolated and quantified by UV absorbance on a Nanodrop 2000c.

The V and J segments used are TRBV14 and TRBJ2-3; 6 matching bases give a weak D call of TRBD2. Sequenced input: naive CD4+ T cells sorted from blood. The label giving this sample's cell subset or site can be read as: CD45RA+ positively selected. The clonotype comes from a woman under 40 in good health. The CDR3 in this case is CASSPVRGSGTDTQYF. The nucleotides read TGTGCCAGCAGCCCTGTGCGTGGGAGCGGGACAGATACGCAGTATTTT.